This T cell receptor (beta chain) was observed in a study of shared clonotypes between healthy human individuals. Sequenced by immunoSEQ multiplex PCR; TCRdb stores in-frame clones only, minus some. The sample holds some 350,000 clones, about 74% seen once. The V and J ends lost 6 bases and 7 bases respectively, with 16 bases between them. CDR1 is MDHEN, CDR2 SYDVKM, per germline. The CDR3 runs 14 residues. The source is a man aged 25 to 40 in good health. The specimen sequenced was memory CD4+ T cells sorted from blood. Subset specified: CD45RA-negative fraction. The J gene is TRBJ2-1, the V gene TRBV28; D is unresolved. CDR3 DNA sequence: TGTGCCAGCAGCCCCACGGGCTCGGTGAATGAGCAGTTCTTC. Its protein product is CASSPTGSVNEQFF.